Sequencing of this TCR beta chain was carried out in a study of shared clonotypes between healthy human individuals (dated by TCRdb to the early 2020s). At the level of the whole study: A couple of women and a few men aged 18 to 49 years were included in the cohort. For each donor, three plates each were used for CD4 naive and CD4 memory, two plates were used for CD8 naive, and one plate was used for CD8 memory. Blood TCR repertoires of about 5 healthy adults were deeply sequenced to estimate repertoire size and the extent of clonotype sharing between individuals. Libraries were prepared and TCR repertoires were sequenced by different laboratories using diverse techniques, in order to increase sequencing depth and limit assay-specific biases. Leukapheresis yielded between about 0.85 and 10 billion PBMCs per donor. Results the study describes overall, beyond this receptor: Sampling was restricted to blood, and TCR repertoires in tissue are likely to differ from TCR repertoires in blood. The genetic and exposure-history diversity represented was limited by the small number of donors. Sharing across a few donors was observed for around 5% of naive CD4, about 3.2% of naive CD8, 2.3% of memory CD4, and about 0.4% of memory CD8 clonotypes. Larger estimated clonotype richness was generally found for naive subsets than for memory subsets. Rarefaction of sorted-subset datasets indicated incomplete sequencing despite the large sequencing depth. Higher generation probabilities were observed for clonotypes shared by all four sorted-subset donors than for non-shared clonotypes. Based on pairwise subsampling, the degree of clonotype sharing among donors was expected to be affected by sequencing depth.

Using the deep immunoSEQ assay, multiplex PCR amplified TCR CDR3 regions from genomic DNA. Genomic DNA extracted from each cell subset was distributed evenly over all wells of several immunoSEQ 96-well plates, and each plate served as one replicate. Each replicate PCR for sorted subsets received roughly 200 ng genomic DNA, equal to about 30,000 T cell genomes. Purified libraries were quantified with a Qubit 3.0 fluorometer, sized on a Bioanalyzer 2100, and re-quantified with the KAPA Library Quantification kit. Each immunoSEQ 96-well plate was sequenced on its own single-read 150-cycle Illumina NextSeq 550 flow cell. In the authors' own workflow: The immunoSEQ output contained only junctional sequences without quality scores, so filtering could not match that applied to full-length reads. To assign V/J genes and CDR3, sequences were annotated against IMGT germline references using PyIR, a Python wrapper for IgBLAST v1.9. Reads were removed for weak V/J assignments (E-value above 1e-6), missing CDR3, stop codons, out-of-frame junctions, or ambiguous translated residues. V3J clonotypes were defined by identical inferred V gene, J gene, and CDR3 amino acid sequence. The percentage overlap between two repertoires was calculated by dividing the number of shared unique clonotypes by the size of the smaller repertoire. Three approaches were used to assess repertoire richness: RTK rarefaction, the Chao1 estimator, and Recon v2.1 estimates of unobserved clonotypes. Generation probabilities were computed with OLGA for all TCRbeta clonotypes obtained by the gDNA method from several donors. TCRdb re-hosts the immuneACCESS table, in-frame sequences only. Its copies lack some clones; in the studies checked, an unresolved V gene accounts for under half of them, and the cause for the rest is not known. The V and J calls and clone size were taken over from that table, and D and trimming were inferred from the DNA. The sample table lists some 2.3 million clones, just over 90% of them with a count of one. The ten biggest clones cover 0.39% of the sample.

The donors were healthy, HIV-negative adults who had no recently reported acute infections or vaccinations. Every donor was a Caucasian adult living in Nashville, Tennessee, USA. CD4+ T cells were enriched by magnetic negative selection; naive cells were then positively selected on CD45RA, and the negative fraction formed the memory subset. Blood was collected by leukapheresis, and PBMCs were isolated by Ficoll-Histopaque density gradient centrifugation and then cryopreserved in liquid nitrogen vapor phase. Analytical flow cytometry was used to check the purity and quantity of every magnetically sorted T cell population. Genomic DNA was isolated from each sorted fraction and quantified by UV absorbance on a Nanodrop 2000c. Reading the germline V gene (reference sequence) gives CDR1 LNHNV and CDR2 YYDKDF. V gives up 0 bases and J gives up 9 bases, and the segment between their germline ends measures 15 bases. From cysteine to phenylalanine, the CDR3 is 15 amino acids long. Only the CDR3 DNA is retained, 45 bases long and in frame from the first base.

On this clone itself: Its antigen is unknown. Qualities for individual bases were not recorded, and no much larger clone is one base off.

The clonotype originates from a man in his late teens or twenties in good health. Some clones in this sample may be carry-over from other donors' samples. Material for sequencing was naive CD4+ T cells from PBMCs. The meaning of the sample's cell subset or site label: CD45RA+ positively selected. The rearrangement joined TRBV15 to TRBJ2-4; a confident D gene designation cannot be given. The sequence in DNA is TGTGCCACCAGCAGAGAAAGAGTCCCCCGGACCATTCAGTACTTC. Its translation is CATSRERVPRTIQYF. Outside the CDR3, residues come from the reference TRBV15 and TRBJ2-4 proteins, so the full variable domain is: DAMVIQNPRYQVTQFGKPVTLSCSQTLNHNVMYWYQQKSSQAPKLLFHYYDKDFNNEADTPDNFQSRRPNTSFCFLDIRSPGLGDTAMYLCATSRERVPRTIQYFGAGTRLSVL.